Listed below are T cell receptor beta chains from one sample, sequenced in a study of CD8 T cells in ankylosing spondylitis. TCRdb recomputed calls from the 5' RACE reads with MiXCR, one row per CDR3 protein. The table has about 390,000 distinct CDR3 sequences, approximately 20% seen once. The sample taken for sequencing was blood, either unsorted or a sorted T cell fraction (not recorded which). All receptors come from a male donor with ankylosing spondylitis. Both conserved end residues are part of each CDR3. Fields, in order: CDR3 protein, D gene, V gene. The D gene is left open where the match is weak.

cdr3_aa: CASSLAGALRTDTQYF; d_call: TRBD2; v_call: TRBV27
cdr3_aa: CATSSLFGTGDTIYF; d_call: .; v_call: TRBV15
cdr3_aa: CASSLGTNTGELFF; d_call: .; v_call: TRBV11-1
cdr3_aa: CASSLFSSSSYNEQFF; d_call: .; v_call: TRBV11-3
cdr3_aa: CASSRGREGYNSPLHF; d_call: .; v_call: TRBV7-9
cdr3_aa: CASSRGRTNTEAFF; d_call: .; v_call: TRBV7-3
cdr3_aa: CASSPLVGYLGYNEQFF; d_call: .; v_call: TRBV12-3/TRBV12-4
cdr3_aa: CASSEGLANTGELFF; d_call: TRBD2; v_call: TRBV5-8
cdr3_aa: CASSFWGLTNEKLFF; d_call: .; v_call: TRBV7-9
cdr3_aa: CASSLRTETDTQYF; d_call: .; v_call: TRBV7-2
cdr3_aa: CASSGRVNTGELFF; d_call: .; v_call: TRBV2
cdr3_aa: CSVLQGEKRYF; d_call: TRBD1; v_call: TRBV29-1
cdr3_aa: CASSLDIGTVNTEAFF; d_call: TRBD1; v_call: TRBV5-1
cdr3_aa: CASSSQGVTQYF; d_call: TRBD1; v_call: TRBV25-1
cdr3_aa: CSARDGGPKNEQFF; d_call: .; v_call: TRBV20-1
cdr3_aa: CASKSLPDTQYF; d_call: .; v_call: TRBV5-5
cdr3_aa: CAISEWREVPDTQYF; d_call: TRBD2; v_call: TRBV10-3
cdr3_aa: CSAGGGPDFYEQYF; d_call: TRBD2; v_call: TRBV20-1
cdr3_aa: CASSQGIAGSYGYTF; d_call: .; v_call: TRBV18
cdr3_aa: CATSRVGGSRVTDTQYF; d_call: .; v_call: TRBV15
cdr3_aa: CASTKNSGTTSTDTQYF; d_call: .; v_call: TRBV14
cdr3_aa: CASSLRQGGLYEQYF; d_call: TRBD1; v_call: TRBV12-3/TRBV12-4
cdr3_aa: CSARTGGGEKLFF; d_call: TRBD1; v_call: TRBV29-1
cdr3_aa: CASSRDHESPLHF; d_call: .; v_call: TRBV18
cdr3_aa: CASSIGFPGYTF; d_call: .; v_call: TRBV19
cdr3_aa: CASSKVPMRRGELFF; d_call: .; v_call: TRBV5-1
cdr3_aa: CASSFAAINTEAFF; d_call: .; v_call: TRBV3-1
cdr3_aa: CASSRTGNHYEQYF; d_call: TRBD1; v_call: TRBV6-1
cdr3_aa: CASSLVASGKYNEQFF; d_call: TRBD2; v_call: TRBV5-4
cdr3_aa: CASSYPKRQGTNEKLFF; d_call: TRBD1; v_call: TRBV6-5
cdr3_aa: CASSEGANEKLFF; d_call: .; v_call: TRBV25-1
cdr3_aa: CASSFGAGGYNEQFF; d_call: TRBD2; v_call: TRBV28
cdr3_aa: CASSLAIDQPQHF; d_call: .; v_call: TRBV5-1
cdr3_aa: CASSQEARYSYEQYF; d_call: .; v_call: TRBV4-3
cdr3_aa: CASSPYGALYNEQFF; d_call: .; v_call: TRBV18
cdr3_aa: CASTEGLAGGGETQYF; d_call: TRBD2; v_call: TRBV10-2
cdr3_aa: CASSQASGEAFF; d_call: .; v_call: TRBV3-1
cdr3_aa: CASSLRSGSSNQPQHF; d_call: .; v_call: TRBV5-8